The 9 T cell receptor beta chains below all came from one sample that was sequenced in a study of T-cell reconstitution after alpha-beta-depleted transplantation in children. Unique molecular identifiers tagged the TCRbeta library. Each CDR3 protein is one row after TCRdb ran MiXCR on the PCR reads. This sample has 360,000 or so distinct CDR3 sequences, with around 21% found just once. The starting material was PBMCs from the stem cell graft donor, obtained from the stem cell graft. These receptor sequences come from a human donor who donated a stem cell graft to a child with acute myeloid leukemia.

This clonotype was counted at least ten times. The rearrangement links TRBV25-1 to TRBJ2-7, with a weak D call TRBD1 (5 bases). V was trimmed by 6 bases and J by 3 bases, leaving 9 bases between them. The CDR3 extends over 12 amino acids. Germline loops: CDR1 MGHDK, CDR2 SYGVNS. CDR3 DNA sequence: TGTGCCAGCAGCGAAGGGGTCTACGAGCAGTACTTC. It encodes CASSEGVYEQYF.

This clonotype appeared a few times. The chain recombines TRBV29-1 with TRBJ2-7; no clear D gene. The CDR3 has 13 residues. Per the germline V gene, CDR1 is SQVTM and CDR2 is ANQGSEA. The ends were cut back, 4 bases at V and 0 bases at J, with 10 bases in the middle. The CDR3 DNA follows: TGCAGCGTTGTTTTGGAGAGCTCCTACGAGCAGTACTTC. This sequence encodes CSVVLESSYEQYF.

This sequence joins TRBV28 and TRBJ2-7; D is uncertain. The V end was cut by 7 bases, the J end by 0 bases, with 10 bases between. Germline-derived CDR1 and CDR2 are MDHEN and SYDVKM. This CDR3 has 13 residues. CDR3 in DNA: TGTGCCAGCACCAGGAGCGACTCCTACGAGCAGTACTTC. This codes for CASTRSDSYEQYF.

This clonotype was counted many times. This chain joins TRBV11-2 and TRBJ2-1, with 8 bases fitting TRBD2. This CDR3 contains 16 residues. The V gene end was trimmed by 3 bases and the J gene end by 6 bases; junction bases not matched to a gene: 10. The germline CDR1 and CDR2 sequences are SGHAT and FQNNGV. CDR3 amino acids: CASSLRGSGKFNEQFF. In nucleotides, the CDR3 is TGTGCCAGCAGCTTGAGGGGTAGCGGGAAATTCAATGAGCAGTTCTTC.

The chain uses TRBV5-1 and TRBJ2-1; 10 bases align to TRBD2. The V and J ends lost 4 bases and 7 bases, in that order; junction bases with no gene match: 11. Germline CDR1 SGHRS, CDR2 YFSETQ. This CDR3 region has 16 residues. The CDR3: CASSPDPSGRGNEQFF. CDR3 DNA: TGCGCCAGCAGCCCGGACCCTAGCGGGAGAGGGAATGAGCAGTTCTTC. The full variable domain, in which reference TRBV5-1 and TRBJ2-1 provide the parts outside the CDR3, is KAGVTQTPRYLIKTRGQQVTLSCSPISGHRSVSWYQQTPGQGLQFLFEYFSETQRNKGNFPGRFSGRQFSNSRSEMNVSTLELGDSALYLCASSPDPSGRGNEQFFGPGTRLTVL.

This clonotype was seen more than once but under ten times. CDR3 nucleotide sequence: TGTGCCAGCCTGGACAGGGATCGCGGGACCCAGTACTTC. This sequence encodes CASLDRDRGTQYF. The chain uses TRBV28 and TRBJ2-5; 8 bases are shared with TRBD1. The V and J ends lost 8 bases and 7 bases, in that order; junction bases with no gene match: 9. Germline CDR1 is MDHEN and CDR2 is SYDVKM. CDR3 length equals 13 residues.

This clonotype was found a few times. This chain links TRBV25-1 with TRBJ2-7; the match to TRBD1 covers 11 bases. The CDR3 runs to 16 residues. Per germline, CDR1 MGHDK and CDR2 SYGVNS. The trim removed 4 bases at V and 6 bases at J, leaving 11 bases unmatched. The CDR3 region has the DNA TGTGCCAGCAGTGCCGAGGATGGGACAGGGGGTCGCGAGCAGTACTTC. It encodes CASSAEDGTGGREQYF.

This clonotype was counted between two and nine times. This rearrangement joins TRBV7-3 to TRBJ2-2, with D unclear. The CDR3 runs to 13 residues. V lost 5 bases, J lost 7 bases, and 11 bases lay in between. Germline lookup yields CDR1 SGHTA and CDR2 FQGTGA. The CDR3 coding sequence is TGTGCCAGCAGCATGGAGAGTAACGGGGAGCTGTTTTTT. It specifies CASSMESNGELFF.

This clonotype was observed a few times. The rearrangement links TRBV12-3 or TRBV12-4 to TRBJ2-1; 8 bases are shared with TRBD2. The CDR3 consists of 15 residues. V lost 5 bases and J lost 1; bases outside the gene matches: 4. CDR3 region: CASSRSGSSYNEQFF. In nucleotides, the CDR3 is TGTGCCAGCAGTAGAAGCGGGAGTTCCTACAATGAGCAGTTCTTC.